This entry features one TCR beta chain sequence. During active infection, Seattle patients enrolled and were then monitored through disease. This record comes from a study of blood T cell repertoires in COVID-19. Study-level information: The study drew acute and convalescent COVID-19 samples from the United States, Italy and Spain. Sources were T cells, B-cell-depleted T cells, or PBMCs; the material itself was cDNA or gDNA.

The assay was immunoSEQ multiplex PCR, and TCRdb's table has in-frame clones only and misses some. The sample contains approximately 270,000 clones, about 91% of which appear only once. This CDR3 is built from 16 residues. Trimming left V 2 bases short and J 7 bases short, with 18 bases between. The germline gives CDR1 MNHEY, CDR2 SVGEGT. V gene TRBV6-2 or TRBV6-3 combines with J gene TRBJ2-1; weak D call: TRBD2 (7 bases). The origin of this receptor is a young woman with COVID-19, enrolled during active disease. The sample consisted of peripheral blood. The CDR3 coding sequence is TGTGCCAGCAGTTACGGGCGAAGGGGGGGTCTAAATGAGCAGTTCTTC. It specifies CASSYGRRGGLNEQFF.